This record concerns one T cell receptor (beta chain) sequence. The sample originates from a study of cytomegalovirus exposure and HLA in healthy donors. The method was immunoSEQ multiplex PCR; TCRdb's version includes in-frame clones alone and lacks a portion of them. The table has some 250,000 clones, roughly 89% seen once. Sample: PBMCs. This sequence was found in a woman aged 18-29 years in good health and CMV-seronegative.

CDR3 DNA sequence: TGTGCCAGCAGCTACCAGGGGGCACTGGGTGCAGATACGCAGTATTTT. Protein sequence: CASSYQGALGADTQYF. The V call is TRBV7-2, the J call TRBJ2-3, with 8 bases identical to TRBD1. The CDR3 is 16 amino acids. Germline assignment: CDR1 SGHTA and CDR2 FQGNSA. Unmatched junction bases numbered 10, after V lost 4 bases and J lost 4 bases.